A few counts support the clone carrying this T cell receptor beta chain. Its antigen is undetermined. This sample includes further DNA sequences coding for the same CDR3. This CDR3 is built from 14 residues. The germline V gene encodes CDR1 SQVTM and CDR2 ANQGSEA. V lost 4 bases, J lost 3 bases, and 13 bases lay in between. The entry originates in a study of CD8+ T cells in alopecia areata. Study in general: Severity of treated patients was scored by affected scalp percentage. Study conclusions and caveats: Tissue-resident alphabeta T cells belonging to normal skin likewise get sequenced within scalp specimens.

The treatment is: oral pan-JAK inhibitor, 5-10 mg twice daily. Alopecia areata patients gave lesional scalp punch biopsies and peripheral blood samples. PBMCs provided sorted CD4+ and CD8+ T cells. RNA extraction and reverse transcription yielded cDNA as sequencing template. Measured with immunoSEQ multiplex PCR; TCRdb has only the in-frame clones, and not every one. The sample yields 200,000 to 250,000 clones, around 65% seen once. This receptor was obtained from a human donor with alopecia areata. This specimen consisted of CD4+ T cells sorted from blood, obtained at week 4, from a patient treated with tofacitinib. The chain is built from TRBV29-1 and TRBJ1-3; a possible D gene is TRBD1 (5 bases). The DNA of the CDR3 is TGCAGCGTTGTAGAGGGGTCTGGTGGAAACACCATATATTTT. Amino acid sequence: CSVVEGSGGNTIYF.